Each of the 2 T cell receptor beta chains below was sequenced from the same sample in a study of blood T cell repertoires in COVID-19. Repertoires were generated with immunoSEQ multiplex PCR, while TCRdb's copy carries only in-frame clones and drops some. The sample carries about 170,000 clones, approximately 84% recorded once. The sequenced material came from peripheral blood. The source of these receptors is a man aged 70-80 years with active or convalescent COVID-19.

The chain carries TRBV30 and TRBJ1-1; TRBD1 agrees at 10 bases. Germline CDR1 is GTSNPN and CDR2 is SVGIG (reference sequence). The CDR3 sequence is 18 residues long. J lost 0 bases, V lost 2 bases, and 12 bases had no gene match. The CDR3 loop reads CAWSRTGGLIPMNTEAFF. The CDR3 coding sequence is TGTGCCTGGAGTAGGACAGGGGGATTGATTCCAATGAACACTGAAGCTTTCTTT.

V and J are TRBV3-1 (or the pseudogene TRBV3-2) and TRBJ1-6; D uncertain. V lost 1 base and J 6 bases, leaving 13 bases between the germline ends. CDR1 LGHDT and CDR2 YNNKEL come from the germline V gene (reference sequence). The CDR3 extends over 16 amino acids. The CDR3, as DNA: TGTGCCAGCAGCCAAGCCCTCACGAGGGCTAATTCACCCCTCCACTTT. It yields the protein CASSQALTRANSPLHF.